These 30 T cell receptor beta chains originate from one sample sequenced in a study of T-cell memory formation after mild COVID-19. A single record per CDR3 protein comes from TCRdb applying MiXCR to the 5' RACE reads. The repertoire consists of a few hundred thousand distinct CDR3 sequences, with 25% to 30% occurring once and the leading ten covering around an eighth. The sequenced sample was PBMCs or a T cell subset sorted from them (not recorded which). The source of these receptors is an adult woman who had mild COVID-19 (a few samples of this study predate the infection). Cell type and time point are not known.

V gene TRBV5-5 combines with J gene TRBJ2-2; 9 bases line up with TRBD1. The CDR3 has 16 residues. The trim removed 6 bases at V and 6 bases at J, leaving 12 bases unmatched. CDR1 is SGHKS, CDR2 YYEKEE, per germline (reference sequence). The CDR3: CASTKPGQGIPGELFF. The CDR3 nucleotides are TGTGCCAGCACCAAACCAGGACAGGGGATACCCGGGGAGCTGTTTTTT.

V usage is TRBV28 and J usage is TRBJ2-3, with D tentatively TRBD1 or TRBD2 (6 bases each). Between the trimmed V and J ends, which lost 6 bases and 6 bases, there was a span of 10 bases. Germline V gives CDR1 MDHEN, CDR2 SYDVKM. There are 12 residues in the CDR3. CDR3: CASRTGGDTQYF. CDR3 DNA: TGTGCCAGCAGGACCGGGGGCGATACGCAGTATTTT.

This clonotype came up a few times. The genes are TRBV5-1 and TRBJ1-1, with 10 positions matching TRBD1. Germline CDR1 reads SGHRS; CDR2 reads YFSETQ. V trimming: 3 bases; J trimming: 0 bases; junction bases outside the gene matches: 2. The CDR3 has 15 residues. This chain's CDR3 is CASSWTGGVNTEAFF. DNA for the CDR3: TGCGCCAGCAGCTGGACAGGGGGAGTGAACACTGAAGCTTTCTTT. Looking up the rest from reference TRBV5-1 and TRBJ1-1 gives the full variable domain: KAGVTQTPRYLIKTRGQQVTLSCSPISGHRSVSWYQQTPGQGLQFLFEYFSETQRNKGNFPGRFSGRQFSNSRSEMNVSTLELGDSALYLCASSWTGGVNTEAFFGQGTRLTVV.

This clonotype has a handful of counts. The chain links TRBV5-1 to TRBJ2-5, with 8 positions matching TRBD1. From germline, CDR1 is SGHRS and CDR2 YFSETQ. Losses at the gene ends were 4 bases for V and 7 bases for J; bases not matched to a gene: 15. This CDR3 region has 16 residues. The CDR3 DNA sequence: TGCGCCAGCAGCCCCTCTCGGGGACAGGCCTTGGGGACCCAGTACTTC. It translates to CASSPSRGQALGTQYF.

At least ten counts were recorded for this clonotype. The chain carries TRBV7-3 and TRBJ2-7; D not certain. The CDR3 totals 12 residues. Germline V lookup: CDR1 SGHTA, CDR2 FQGTGA. Trimming removed 8 bases at V and 5 bases at J, with 13 bases between. In DNA, the CDR3 is TGTGCCAGCTACCCCTCAGAGGACGAGCAGTACTTC. Its translation: CASYPSEDEQYF.

This clonotype was observed a few times. The genes are TRBV6-1 and TRBJ2-5, with D hard to call. Germline lookup yields CDR1 MNHNS and CDR2 SASEGT. CDR3 length: 12 amino acids. The ends were cut back, 7 bases at V and 3 bases at J, with 9 bases in the middle. The CDR3 loop is CASIGPEETQYF. CDR3 nucleotides: TGTGCCAGCATCGGTCCAGAAGAGACCCAGTACTTC.

The chain combines TRBV14 with TRBJ2-7; D gene uncertain. Germline V gives CDR1 SGHDN, CDR2 FVKESK. CDR3 length: 14 amino acids. V lost 0 bases, J lost 6 bases, and 12 bases lay in between. The CDR3 nucleotides are TGTGCCAGCAGCCAAGAAGCAGACCCCCTCGAGCAGTACTTC. Translating gives CASSQEADPLEQYF. The complete variable domain, with remaining parts taken from reference TRBV14 and TRBJ2-7, reads EAGVTQFPSHSVIEKGQTVTLRCDPISGHDNLYWYRRVMGKEIKFLLHFVKESKQDESGMPNNRFLAERTGGTYSTLKVQPAELEDSGVYFCASSQEADPLEQYFGPGTRLTVT.

V usage is TRBV29-1 and J usage is TRBJ2-4; TRBD1 matches 9 bases. Germline V gene data show CDR1 as SQVTM and CDR2 as ANQGSEA. There are 12 residues in the CDR3. After removal of 6 bases from V and 9 bases from J, the junction contained 6 bases not matched to a gene. The chain's CDR3 is CSVGTGTGIQYF. The CDR3 region has the DNA TGCAGCGTGGGGACAGGGACGGGCATTCAGTACTTC.

To note about this clonotype: A much larger clone differs by one base, so this may be a read error. The rearrangement uses TRBV5-6 and TRBJ2-5; a possible D gene is TRBD1 (6 bases). V lost 6 bases to trimming and J lost 5 bases, with 8 bases between them. Germline CDR1 reads SGHDT; CDR2 reads YYEEEE. The CDR3 runs to 11 residues. CDR3 coding DNA: TGTGCCAGCATCCAGGGGGAGACCCAGTACTTC. Its protein is CASIQGETQYF.

In its sample, this clonotype was seen a few times. This sequence joins TRBV7-6 and TRBJ2-3; 15 positions agree with TRBD2. V lost 4 bases and J lost 7; bases outside the gene matches: 12. The CDR3 is 18 residues long. Germline V gene sequence: CDR1 SGHVS, CDR2 FNYEAQ. As DNA, the CDR3 is TGTGCCAGCAGCTCACAATCCTTTGGACTAGCGGGGGGGCATACGCAGTATTTT. It is translated as CASSSQSFGLAGGHTQYF.

The chain carries TRBV7-9 and TRBJ1-2; TRBD1 is a possible D gene (6 bases). Trimming cost V 5 bases and J 4 bases, with 8 bases left between them. CDR1 and CDR2 (germline): SEHNR, FQNEAQ (reference sequence). The CDR3 has 12 residues. The CDR3 DNA reads as TGTGCCAGCAGCCGGGACATCTATGGCTACACCTTC. Amino acids: CASSRDIYGYTF.

This sequence joins TRBV5-4 and TRBJ2-7, with 7 bases matching TRBD2. V lost 3 bases to trimming and J lost 6 bases; unmatched junction nucleotides: 12. This CDR3 spans 15 amino acids. Germline V CDR1 and CDR2: SGHNT, YYREEE (reference sequence). CDR3 loop: CASSSTHLAVGEQYF. The CDR3 bases are TGTGCCAGCAGCTCCACACATCTAGCGGTAGGCGAGCAGTACTTC.

This clonotype has more than one count but fewer than ten. V and J are TRBV7-9 and TRBJ1-5, with D perhaps TRBD1 (5 bases). The CDR3 spans 14 residues. The V gene lost 10 bases and the J gene lost 2 bases, with 15 bases spanning the gap. In germline, CDR1 is SEHNR, CDR2 FQNEAQ (reference sequence). CDR3 sequence: CATSMGQRNQPQHF. In DNA, the CDR3 is TGTGCCACCTCAATGGGGCAACGCAATCAGCCCCAGCATTTT.

The chain joins TRBV12-3 or TRBV12-4 to TRBJ2-3; 11 bases map to TRBD2. The CDR3 contains 15 residues. With V trimmed by 5 bases and J by 4 bases, 5 bases remained unmatched. In DNA form, the CDR3 reads TGTGCCAGCAGTCCCACGGGACTAGCGGCAGATACGCAGTATTTT. This translates into CASSPTGLAADTQYF.

This clonotype was counted only a few times. J is TRBJ2-7 and V is TRBV20-1; D unresolved. The CDR3 is made up of 11 amino acids. The ends were cut back, 2 bases at V and 4 bases at J, with 6 bases in the middle. Per germline, CDR1 DFQATT and CDR2 SNEGSKA (reference sequence). In DNA, the CDR3 is TGCAGTGCTAGATGGGGTTACGAGCAGTACTTC. Translating it yields CSARWGYEQYF.

The chain recombines TRBV27 with TRBJ2-2; TRBD1 matches at 8 bases. J lost 3 bases, V lost 7 bases, and 7 bases had no gene match. Germline V gene data show CDR1 as MNHEY and CDR2 as SMNVEV (reference sequence). CDR3 size: 15 residues. The CDR3 sequence is CASTARTGYTGELFF. CDR3 DNA sequence: TGTGCCAGCACCGCCCGGACAGGGTACACCGGGGAGCTGTTTTTT.

The chain employs TRBV9 and TRBJ2-7; TRBD1 agrees at 8 bases. Germline values: CDR1 SGDLS, CDR2 YYNGEE. With V trimmed by 0 bases and J by 3 bases, 2 bases remained unmatched. This CDR3 is built from 14 residues. The CDR3 protein is CASSVATGGYEQYF. CDR3 coding DNA: TGTGCCAGCAGCGTAGCTACAGGGGGCTACGAGCAGTACTTC.

This rearrangement joins TRBV11-2 to TRBJ2-3, with 8 nucleotides matching TRBD2. Per the germline V gene, CDR1 is SGHAT and CDR2 is FQNNGV. The V gene end was trimmed by 5 bases and the J gene end by 0 bases; junction bases not matched to a gene: 4. The CDR3 runs 15 residues. The CDR3 loop reads CASSNERGSTDTQYF. In nucleotides, the CDR3 is TGTGCCAGCAGCAACGAGCGGGGGAGCACAGATACGCAGTATTTT.

The genes are TRBV3-1 and TRBJ2-3; 8 bases are shared with TRBD2. V shed 3 bases and J 12 bases; nucleotides not matched to a gene: 5. The germline V gene encodes CDR1 LGHDT and CDR2 YNNKEL (reference sequence). This CDR3 contains 12 residues. The DNA of the CDR3 is TGTGCCAGCAGCCAGGCAGCGGGGGTTCAGTATTTT. Its protein is CASSQAAGVQYF.

This clonotype has just a few counts. The chain uses TRBV7-2 and TRBJ1-2; tentatively, D is TRBD1 (6 bases). There are 13 residues in the CDR3. V was clipped by 6 bases and J by 3 bases, with 11 bases between them. The germline CDR1 and CDR2 sequences are SGHTA and FQGNSA. The CDR3 loop reads CASSPSGDYGYTF. CDR3 sequence (DNA): TGTGCCAGCAGTCCCTCAGGGGACTATGGCTACACCTTC.

This chain uses TRBV7-8 with TRBJ2-1; 11 bases line up with TRBD2. This CDR3 has 17 residues. V shed 1 base and J 7 bases; nucleotides not matched to a gene: 9. Germline CDR1 SGHVS, CDR2 FQNEAQ. CDR3 DNA: TGTGCCAGCAGCTTAGGTAGCGGGGGGGCCGTGAGGAATGAGCAGTTCTTC. Amino acid sequence: CASSLGSGGAVRNEQFF.

V and J are TRBV4-2 and TRBJ2-7; possible D gene TRBD2, 6 bases. In germline, CDR1 is LGHNA, CDR2 YNFKEQ. Trimming removed 1 base at V and 6 bases at J, with 13 bases between. The CDR3 is 14 amino acids. The CDR3 DNA reads TGTGCCAGCAGCCAAGTCCGCGTGGGAGGCGAGCAGTACTTC. The encoded protein is CASSQVRVGGEQYF.

The rearrangement joins TRBV15 to TRBJ2-7; 8 nucleotides line up with TRBD1. The CDR3 is 16 amino acids. Unmatched junction bases numbered 8, after V lost 0 bases and J lost 4 bases. Germline loops: CDR1 LNHNV, CDR2 YYDKDF (reference sequence). The CDR3 DNA reads as TGTGCCACCAGCAGAGATCGAGAGACAGGGGAATACGAGCAGTACTTC. Its translation: CATSRDRETGEYEQYF.

The chain employs TRBV10-3 and TRBJ2-5, with 8 bases matching TRBD1. This CDR3 has 13 residues. Per the germline V gene, CDR1 is ENHRY and CDR2 is SYGVKD. Trimming at V came to 4 bases and at J to 4 bases, leaving 2 bases not matched to a gene. The CDR3 nucleotides read TGTGCCATCAGTGCAGGGGGCGCAGAGACCCAGTACTTC. It is translated as CAISAGGAETQYF.

This clonotype has a handful of counts. The chain is built from TRBV6-2 or TRBV6-3 and TRBJ2-7; 10 bases are a match to TRBD2. CDR1 is MNHEY and CDR2 is SVGEGT in the germline V gene. V trimming: 0 bases; J trimming: 2 bases; junction bases outside the gene matches: 4. CDR3 length: 16 amino acids. This CDR3 reads CASSYSASGGTYEQYF. CDR3 sequence (DNA): TGTGCCAGCAGTTACTCCGCTAGCGGGGGTACCTACGAGCAGTACTTC.

This clonotype was seen a handful of times. The genes are TRBV6-2 or TRBV6-3 and TRBJ2-2; D possibly corresponds to TRBD2 (6 bases). V gave up 6 bases and J gave up 4 bases, with 18 bases separating them. Germline CDR1 reads MNHEY; CDR2 reads SVGEGT. This CDR3 is 16 amino acids long. CDR3 DNA sequence: TGTGCCAGCAGCTCCGGGACTCTACGCCTCACCGGGGAGCTGTTTTTT. Its protein is CASSSGTLRLTGELFF.

In regard to this clonotype: The germline gene is not matched at one end of the junction; a read error may be the cause. This chain connects TRBV12-3 or TRBV12-4 to TRBJ2-7; D might be TRBD2 (6 bases). The CDR3 is made up of 13 amino acids. CDR3 sequence (DNA): TGTGCCAGCGGCGGCAGGAGGGCCTACGAGAAGTACTTC. It specifies CASGGRRAYEKYF.

This chain links TRBV4-3 with TRBJ2-1; D is undetermined. The CDR3 consists of 12 residues. Germline-derived CDR1 and CDR2 are LGHNA and YSLEER. The V end lost 4 bases, the J end lost 10 bases, and 11 bases lay between the germline ends. The CDR3 is CASSPPSREQFF. For the CDR3, the DNA is TGCGCCAGCAGCCCCCCCTCGCGGGAGCAGTTCTTC.

The chain carries TRBV7-2 and TRBJ1-5, with a weak D call TRBD1 (5 bases). Germline CDR1 SGHTA, CDR2 FQGNSA. V dropped 1 base and J dropped 4 bases, with 11 bases sitting between them. The CDR3 runs to 15 residues. Here the CDR3 DNA reads TGTGCCAGCAGCTTAGTCGGGGGGGTAAATCAGCCCCAGCATTTT. Encoded protein: CASSLVGGVNQPQHF.

A single count supports this clonotype. The chain joins TRBV11-2 to TRBJ1-2; the D is unclear. V was trimmed by 2 bases and J by 7 bases, leaving 17 bases between them. Germline V gives CDR1 SGHAT, CDR2 FQNNGV. The CDR3 loop spans 15 amino acids. CDR3 sequence (DNA): TGTGCCAGCAGCTTAACAACTAAAACGGGAGGTGGCTACACCTTC. Translated: CASSLTTKTGGGYTF.